This T cell receptor (beta chain) was sequenced during a study of OX40 agonist ivuxolimab in advanced cancers. With respect to the entire study: Ivuxolimab was a fully human IgG2 agonistic monoclonal antibody targeting the costimulatory receptor OX40 (CD134). Intravenous ivuxolimab was administered to patients every 2 weeks at six dose levels: 0.01, 0.1, 0.3, 1.5, 3 and 10 mg/kg. Of the roughly 52 dose-escalation patients, hepatocellular carcinoma was present in approximately 20, melanoma in approximately 15, renal cell carcinoma in 9 and head and neck cancer in 9. In the dose-escalation cohort, 82.7% of patients were male, and the mean age was approximately 64 years, with a range of roughly 20 to 80. Patients were allowed to have had prior anti-PD-1, anti-PD-L1 or anti-CTLA-4 therapy, and 30% to 40% of the dose-escalation patients had previously received checkpoint inhibitors. Partial responses were achieved by three dose-escalation patients, of whom one had hepatocellular carcinoma and two had cutaneous melanoma. The purpose of peripheral TCRbeta sequencing was to test whether ivuxolimab changed TCR sequence diversity and led to clonal T-cell expansion. The paper reports the monotherapy dose-escalation portion (N = 52 patients) of the phase I ivuxolimab trial. The paper's findings and limits, for the study overall: In the 0.1-3.0 mg/kg groups, partial responders had among the lowest normalized peripheral clonal expansion, particularly in CD8+ T cells. Low levels of normalized T-cell clonal expansion were also seen in some nonresponding patients. After ivuxolimab, expanded clones were on average more numerous among CD8+ T cells than among CD4+ T cells. The antigen specificity of the clonally expanded peripheral T cells was not determined. At doses from 0.1 to 3.0 mg/kg, clonal expansion was seen in both CD4+ and CD8+ blood T cells between baseline and week 6.

For sequencing of the TCRbeta CDR3 region, genomic DNA was extracted from the sorted cells. The immunoSEQ Assay was used to sequence the TCRbeta CDR3 regions. The table comes from immuneACCESS by way of TCRdb, which keeps in-frame sequences with V and J called. Part of the clones is missing from these tables; in studies checked, under half for an unresolved V gene and the rest for unknown reasons. Counted in this sample were over 100,000 clones; approximately 94% of them appeared once. More than 1% of the sample is in the top ten clones. From its cysteine to its phenylalanine, the CDR3 spans 10 amino acids. Left in the record is the CDR3 DNA by itself, 30 bases read in frame from the first base. V loses 6 bases of germline sequence and J loses 5 bases, and the interval between the two ends is 7 bases. CDR1 and CDR2 (DFQATT, SNEGSKA) derive from the germline V gene (reference sequence). As for this clone: It has no known antigen specificity. One base away there is no much larger clone; base qualities are not given.

Patients with a history of autoimmune disease or receiving systemic immunosuppression were excluded from the trial. Peripheral blood for TCR sequencing was drawn from every dose cohort at baseline, at cycle 4 day 1 and at cycle 7 day 1. The samples were drawn from a first-in-human, open-label, multicenter phase I dose-escalation trial of ivuxolimab. Adults with locally advanced or metastatic melanoma, renal cell carcinoma, hepatocellular carcinoma or head and neck squamous cell carcinoma were enrolled in the trial. Before TCR sequencing, CD4+ T cells and CD8+ T cells from peripheral blood were sorted into separate populations.

Sequences were derived from CD4+ or CD8+ T cells sorted from blood, sampled in a trial of the OX40 agonist ivuxolimab. The chain is encoded by TRBV20-1 joined to TRBJ2-5; TRBD2 is a weak D gene call, 6 bases matching. This clonotype originated in an adult with an advanced solid tumor such as melanoma, head and neck, liver or kidney cancer. The base sequence is TGCAGTGCCGCGGGGGAGACCCAGTACTTC. The resulting protein is CSAAGETQYF.